The entry below describes one T cell receptor beta chain. The CDR3 has 17 amino acids. Germline V CDR1 and CDR2: MDHEN, SYDVKM. V lost 4 bases, J lost 8 bases, and 14 bases stayed unmatched. The data belong to a study of T cell responses to AZD1222 COVID-19 vaccine. Sequencing used immunoSEQ multiplex PCR; TCRdb keeps in-frame clones, though not all of them. In the table there are 120,000 or so clones, approximately 90% of which are singletons. The material sequenced was peripheral blood, taken on day 0 of AZD1222 vaccination. This chain links TRBV28 with TRBJ2-2; TRBD1 agrees at 9 bases. This receptor was identified in an adult in good health. The CDR3 sequence is CASSSAPGTGHEGELFF. The CDR3 DNA reads as TGTGCCAGCAGTTCCGCCCCGGGGACAGGGCATGAGGGGGAGCTGTTTTTT. Full variable domain (rest looked up from reference TRBV28 and TRBJ2-2): DVKVTQSSRYLVKRTGEKVFLECVQDMDHENMFWYRQDPGLGLRLIYFSYDVKMKEKGDIPEGYSVSREKKERFSLILESASTNQTSMYLCASSSAPGTGHEGELFFGEGSRLTVL.